The entry that follows covers one T cell receptor beta chain sequence. The antigen is unknown. CDR1 and CDR2 (germline): SGHVS, FQNEAQ. V was pared by 5 bases and J by 4 bases, with 15 bases between. The CDR3 is made up of 15 amino acids. Profiling relied on immunoSEQ multiplex PCR, and the TCRdb table lists in-frame clones only, not all of them. Of hundreds of thousands of clones detected, 89% appear once; the ten largest clones hold approximately 1.5%. Treatment noted: some 20 received Ad26.COV2.S at low or high dose, single or two shots; about 5 received placebo; per-sample allocation not given. Specimen acquisition occurred on day 63 following the initial vaccine or placebo injection. These data originate in a study of Ad26.COV2.S vaccination and SARS-CoV-2 variants. Study-wide context: Doses of Ad26.COV2.S were injected into muscle once or twice, 56 days apart. Study-level results: In TCR breadth and depth analyses, total T cell responses may have been underestimated. Comparable non-spike TCR breadth was observed in vaccine and placebo recipients. Spike-specific TCR breadth was greater after Ad26.COV2.S than placebo.

The rearrangement links TRBV7-8 to TRBJ1-5, with a possible D match to TRBD1 (6 bases). The clonotype was recovered from a person between 18 and 60 years old who received the Ad26.COV2.S COVID-19 vaccine or a placebo. The sample here was peripheral blood, taken in a trial of Ad26.COV2.S vaccine versus placebo. CDR3 in DNA: TGTGCCAGCAGCCGGCCGGGACAACTAAATCAGCCCCAGCATTTT. Protein product: CASSRPGQLNQPQHF.